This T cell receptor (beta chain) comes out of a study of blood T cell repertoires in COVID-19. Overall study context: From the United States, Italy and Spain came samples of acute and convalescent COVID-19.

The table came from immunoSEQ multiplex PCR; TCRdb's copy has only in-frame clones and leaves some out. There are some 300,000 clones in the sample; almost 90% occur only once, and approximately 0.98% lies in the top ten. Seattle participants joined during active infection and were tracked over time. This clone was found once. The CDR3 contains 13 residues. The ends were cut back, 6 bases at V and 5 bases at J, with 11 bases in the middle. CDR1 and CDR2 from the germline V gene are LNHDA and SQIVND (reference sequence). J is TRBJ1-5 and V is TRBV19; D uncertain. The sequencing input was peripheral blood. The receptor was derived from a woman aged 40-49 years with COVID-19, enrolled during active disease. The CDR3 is CASSGGVHQPQHF. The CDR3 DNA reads TGTGCCAGTAGCGGAGGAGTACATCAGCCCCAGCATTTT. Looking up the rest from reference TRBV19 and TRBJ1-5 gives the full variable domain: DGGITQSPKYLFRKEGQNVTLSCEQNLNHDAMYWYRQDPGQGLRLIYYSQIVNDFQKGDIAEGYSVSREKKESFPLTVTSAQKNPTAFYLCASSGGVHQPQHFGDGTRLSIL.